This T cell receptor (beta chain) originates from a study of T-cell memory formation after mild COVID-19. Germline values: CDR1 KGHDR, CDR2 SFDVKD. V dropped 5 bases and J dropped 4 bases, with 8 bases sitting between them. This CDR3 contains 13 residues. Broader study findings: That cross-reactive memory joined was suggested by some responding clones appearing in pre-infection memory. Clones that shrank (day 15 to 85) were balanced CD4/CD8, whereas later expanders leaned CD4+. Largely, contracting CD4+ clones fell within CM and EM, and contracting CD8+ clones within EMRA.

TCRdb passed the 5' RACE reads through MiXCR, listing each CDR3 protein once. The data hold fewer than 600,000 distinct CDR3 sequences, with roughly 22% observed a single time. This clonotype was detected only a few times. Its specificity is unknown. The J gene is TRBJ1-5, the V gene TRBV24-1; D is unclear. The sequenced sample consisted of PBMCs or a T cell subset sorted from them (not recorded which). The origin of this receptor is an adult woman who had mild COVID-19 (a few samples of this study predate the infection). Cell type and time point are not known. The CDR3 DNA is TGTGCCACCAGTGGCGGGTGGAATCAGCCCCAGCATTTT. It codes for CATSGGWNQPQHF.